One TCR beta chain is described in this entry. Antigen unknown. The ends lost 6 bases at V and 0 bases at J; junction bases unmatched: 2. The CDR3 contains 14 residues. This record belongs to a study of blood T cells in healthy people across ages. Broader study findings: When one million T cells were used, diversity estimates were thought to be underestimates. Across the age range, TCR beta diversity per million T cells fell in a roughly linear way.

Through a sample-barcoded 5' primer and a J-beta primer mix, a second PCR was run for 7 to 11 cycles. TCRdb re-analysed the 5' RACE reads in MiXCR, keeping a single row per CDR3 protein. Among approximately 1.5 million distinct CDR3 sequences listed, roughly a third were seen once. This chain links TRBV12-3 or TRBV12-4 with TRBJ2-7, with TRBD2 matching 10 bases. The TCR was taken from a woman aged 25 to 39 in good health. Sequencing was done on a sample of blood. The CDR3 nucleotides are TGTGCCAGCAGGGGACTAGCGACCTCCTACGAGCAGTACTTC. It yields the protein CASRGLATSYEQYF.